This record looks at one T cell receptor (beta chain) sequence and its context. V lost 5 bases and J lost 0; bases outside the gene matches: 5. The CDR3 sequence is 14 residues long. Germline V gives CDR1 DFQATT, CDR2 SNEGSKA (reference sequence). The record originates from a study of blood T cells in healthy people across ages. A second PCR, run for roughly 7 to 12 cycles, used a sample-barcoded 5' primer plus a J-beta primer mix. TCRdb re-called the 5' RACE reads with MiXCR, one entry per CDR3 protein. The table shows approximately 770,000 distinct CDR3 sequences, with roughly 50% occurring only once.

Sequencing was done on a sample of blood. The J gene is TRBJ2-3, the V gene TRBV20-1, with 7 bases identical to TRBD2. The receptor was isolated from a man aged 25-45 years in good health. Here the CDR3 reads CSAPSGISTDTQYF. The CDR3 nucleotides read TGCAGTGCTCCGAGCGGGATCAGCACAGATACGCAGTATTTT.